The source of this T cell receptor beta chain is a study of T cell responses to AZD1222 COVID-19 vaccine. Study observations and caveats: Vaccination with two AZD1222 doses was followed by a rise in Spike-specific TCR breadth and depth. It should be noted that donors were predominantly white British and more often female, and clonal diversity was possibly underestimated. Unmutated variant regions are reportedly the target of nearly half of TCRs that are spike-specific. Spike was spanned by vaccine-associated CD4 TCRs, which were dominant at 160-218 and 743-854.

Germline V lookup: CDR1 MNHEY, CDR2 SMNVEV (reference sequence). Trimming cost V 7 bases and J 3 bases; bases outside gene matches: 10. This CDR3 contains 16 residues. This clone was found once. Its target is unknown. Clones were read by immunoSEQ multiplex PCR, and TCRdb kept only the in-frame ones, dropping some. Of tens of thousands of clones in the sample, 80% were seen once. This clonotype was obtained from an adult who received the AZD1222 COVID-19 vaccine. The chain combines TRBV27 with TRBJ1-4; 8 bases line up with TRBD1. The sample consisted of peripheral blood, taken 28 days after the second AZD1222 dose. This chain's CDR3 is CASTSYYRGSNEKLFF. CDR3 nucleotide sequence: TGTGCCAGCACTTCATACTACAGGGGGTCTAATGAAAAACTGTTTTTT.